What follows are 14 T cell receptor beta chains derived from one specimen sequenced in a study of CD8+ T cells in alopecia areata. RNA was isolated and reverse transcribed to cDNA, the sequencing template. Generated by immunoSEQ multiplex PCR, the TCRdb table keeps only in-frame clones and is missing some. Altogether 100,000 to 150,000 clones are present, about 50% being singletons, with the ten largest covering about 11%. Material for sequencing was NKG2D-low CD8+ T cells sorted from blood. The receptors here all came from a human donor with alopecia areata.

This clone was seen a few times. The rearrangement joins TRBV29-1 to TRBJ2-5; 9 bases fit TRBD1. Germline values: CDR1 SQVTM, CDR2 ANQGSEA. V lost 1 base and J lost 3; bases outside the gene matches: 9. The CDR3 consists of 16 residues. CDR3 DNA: TGCAGCGTTGAAGGAGGGCACCGGGACAGGGAAGAGACCCAGTACTTC. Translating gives CSVEGGHRDREETQYF.

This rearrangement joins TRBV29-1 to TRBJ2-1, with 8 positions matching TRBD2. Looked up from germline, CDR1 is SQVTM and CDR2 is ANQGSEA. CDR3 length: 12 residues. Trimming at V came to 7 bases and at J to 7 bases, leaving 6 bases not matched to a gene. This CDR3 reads CSAGTSANEQFF. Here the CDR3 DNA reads TGCAGCGCCGGGACTAGTGCGAATGAGCAGTTCTTC.

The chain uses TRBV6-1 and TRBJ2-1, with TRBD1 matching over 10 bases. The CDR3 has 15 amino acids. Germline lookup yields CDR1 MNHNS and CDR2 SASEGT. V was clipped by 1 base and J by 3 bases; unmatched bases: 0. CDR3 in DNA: TGTGCCAGCAGTGAAGGGACAGGGGGCTACAATGAGCAGTTCTTC. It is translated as CASSEGTGGYNEQFF.

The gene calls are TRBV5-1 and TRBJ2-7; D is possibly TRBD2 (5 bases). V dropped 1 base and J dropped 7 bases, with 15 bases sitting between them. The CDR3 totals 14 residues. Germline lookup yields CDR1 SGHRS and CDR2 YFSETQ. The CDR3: CASSLFPGLDEQYF. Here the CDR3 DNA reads TGCGCCAGCAGCTTGTTTCCGGGATTGGATGAGCAGTACTTC.

CDR3: CAWSEGAYEQYF. CDR3 coding DNA: TGTGCCTGGAGTGAGGGCGCCTACGAGCAGTACTTC. V usage is TRBV30 and J usage is TRBJ2-7; D ambiguous. The CDR3 spans 12 residues. Germline V gene lookup returns CDR1 GTSNPN and CDR2 SVGIG (reference sequence). Trimming stripped 1 base from V and 2 bases from J, with 6 bases between.

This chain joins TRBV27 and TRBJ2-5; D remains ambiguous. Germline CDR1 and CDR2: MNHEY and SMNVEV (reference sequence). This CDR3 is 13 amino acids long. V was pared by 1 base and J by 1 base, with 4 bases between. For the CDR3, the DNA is TGTGCCAGCAGTTTATTTCCCCAAGAGACCCAGTACTTC. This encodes CASSLFPQETQYF.

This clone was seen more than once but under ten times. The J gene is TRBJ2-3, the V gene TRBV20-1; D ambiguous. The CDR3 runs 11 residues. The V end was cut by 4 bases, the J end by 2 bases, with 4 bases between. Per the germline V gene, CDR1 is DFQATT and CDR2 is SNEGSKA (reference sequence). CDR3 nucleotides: TGCAGTGCTATGACCACAGATACGCAGTATTTT. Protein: CSAMTTDTQYF.

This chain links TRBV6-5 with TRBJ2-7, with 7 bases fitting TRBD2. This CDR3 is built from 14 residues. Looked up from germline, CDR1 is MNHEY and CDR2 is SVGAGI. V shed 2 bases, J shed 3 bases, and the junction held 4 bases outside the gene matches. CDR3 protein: CASSYAGDHYEQYF. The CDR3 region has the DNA TGTGCCAGCAGTTACGCGGGGGATCACTACGAGCAGTACTTC.

The CDR3 protein is CASTGLAGVAEQFF. The CDR3 DNA reads TGTGCCAGCACCGGACTAGCGGGAGTGGCTGAGCAGTTCTTC. The V and J genes are TRBV27 and TRBJ2-1; 13 bases align to TRBD2. Trimming cost V 7 bases and J 9 bases; bases outside gene matches: 6. There are 14 residues in the CDR3. Germline assignment: CDR1 MNHEY and CDR2 SMNVEV (reference sequence).

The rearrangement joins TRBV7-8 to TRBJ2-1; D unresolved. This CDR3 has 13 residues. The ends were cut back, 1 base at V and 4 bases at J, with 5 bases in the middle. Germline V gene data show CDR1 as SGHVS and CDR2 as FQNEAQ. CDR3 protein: CASSLETYNEQFF. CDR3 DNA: TGTGCCAGCAGCTTAGAGACGTACAATGAGCAGTTCTTC.

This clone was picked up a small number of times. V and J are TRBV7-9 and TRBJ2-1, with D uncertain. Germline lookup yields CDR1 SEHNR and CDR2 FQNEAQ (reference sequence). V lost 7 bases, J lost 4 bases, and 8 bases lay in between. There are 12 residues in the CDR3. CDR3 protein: CASTNPYNEQFF. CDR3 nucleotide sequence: TGTGCCAGCACCAACCCATACAATGAGCAGTTCTTC. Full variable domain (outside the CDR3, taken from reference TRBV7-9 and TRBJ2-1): DTGVSQNPRHKITKRGQNVTFRCDPISEHNRLYWYRQTLGQGPEFLTYFQNEAQLEKSRLLSDRFSAERPKGSFSTLEIQRTEQGDSAMYLCASTNPYNEQFFGPGTRLTVL.

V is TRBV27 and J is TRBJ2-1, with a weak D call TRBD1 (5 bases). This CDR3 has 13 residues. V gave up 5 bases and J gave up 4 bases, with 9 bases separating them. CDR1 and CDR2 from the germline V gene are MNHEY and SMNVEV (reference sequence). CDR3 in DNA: TGTGCCAGCAGTACAGGACAATACAATGAGCAGTTCTTC. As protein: CASSTGQYNEQFF.

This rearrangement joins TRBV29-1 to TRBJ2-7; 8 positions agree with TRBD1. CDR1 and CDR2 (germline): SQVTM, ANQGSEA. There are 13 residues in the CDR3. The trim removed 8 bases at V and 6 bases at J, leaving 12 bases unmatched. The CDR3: CSFRSGGGGEQYF. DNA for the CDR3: TGCAGCTTTAGATCAGGGGGCGGCGGCGAGCAGTACTTC.

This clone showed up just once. CDR3 sequence: CASSYTGGTGQPQHF. Written as DNA, the CDR3 is TGTGCCAGCAGTTATACCGGGGGCACGGGTCAGCCCCAGCATTTT. This rearrangement joins TRBV27 to TRBJ1-5; possible D gene TRBD1, 6 bases. The CDR3 is 15 amino acids. The V and J ends lost 4 bases and 6 bases respectively, with 16 bases between them. Per germline, CDR1 MNHEY and CDR2 SMNVEV (reference sequence).